Presented here are 31 T cell receptor beta chains from one specimen sequenced in a study of T-cell memory formation after mild COVID-19. TCRdb redid the calling of the 5' RACE reads with MiXCR, one entry per CDR3 protein. The data contain hundreds of thousands of distinct CDR3 sequences, roughly 20% of them singletons. The sequenced sample consisted of PBMCs or a T cell subset sorted from them (not recorded which). These TCRs come from an adult woman who had mild COVID-19 (a few samples of this study predate the infection). Cell type and time point are not known.

This clonotype has a handful of counts. This chain uses TRBV24-1 with TRBJ2-7; TRBD1 aligns across 9 bases. Germline V gene lookup returns CDR1 KGHDR and CDR2 SFDVKD. V shed 5 bases and J 5 bases; nucleotides not matched to a gene: 9. The CDR3 consists of 15 residues. CDR3 in amino acids: CATSAPSDRGNEQYF. The CDR3 DNA reads as TGTGCCACCAGTGCCCCATCGGACAGGGGAAACGAGCAGTACTTC.

This clonotype was detected only a few times. The V gene is TRBV5-6, the J gene TRBJ2-7, with 12 bases that match TRBD1. J was trimmed by 9 bases and V by 1 base; bases with no gene match: 8. The length of the CDR3 is 15 residues. Germline CDR1 is SGHDT and CDR2 is YYEEEE. The CDR3 region is CASSLSVGQGAGQYF. DNA for the CDR3: TGTGCCAGCAGCTTGTCCGTGGGACAGGGGGCAGGGCAGTACTTC. Full variable domain (remainder filled in from reference TRBV5-6 and TRBJ2-7): DAGVTQSPTHLIKTRGQQVTLRCSPKSGHDTVSWYQQALGQGPQFIFQYYEEEERQRGNFPDRFSGHQFPNYSSELNVNALLLGDSALYLCASSLSVGQGAGQYFGPGTRLTVT.

A remark on this clonotype: Just one base apart from a much larger clone, this may be a read error. V gene TRBV5-4 combines with J gene TRBJ2-3; no reliable D call. Germline-derived CDR1 and CDR2 are SGHNT and YYREEE (reference sequence). There are 12 residues in the CDR3. Trimming pared 0 bases from V and 7 bases from J, leaving 6 bases between. The CDR3 DNA follows: TGTGCCAGCAGCTTGGAAGGGAATACGCAGTATTTT. This encodes CASSLEGNTQYF.

The gene calls are TRBV10-3 and TRBJ2-6; 7 bases align to TRBD1. CDR3 size: 17 residues. The junction had 6 bases not matched to a gene; V was cut back by 4 bases and J by 0 bases. The germline V gene encodes CDR1 ENHRY and CDR2 SYGVKD. The CDR3 here is CAISGRQGRSGANVLTF. The CDR3 region has the DNA TGTGCCATCAGTGGCAGACAGGGTCGCTCTGGGGCCAACGTCCTGACTTTC.

This rearrangement joins TRBV7-9 to TRBJ2-7; TRBD2 is a possible D gene (6 bases). The CDR3 runs 14 residues. Deletions cut 3 bases from V and 7 bases from J, with 16 bases between. Germline lookup yields CDR1 SEHNR and CDR2 FQNEAQ (reference sequence). CDR3 amino acids: CASSLSSSAGEQYF. CDR3 sequence (DNA): TGTGCCAGCAGCTTGTCTTCTAGCGCTGGGGAGCAGTACTTC.

This chain uses TRBV13 with TRBJ2-3; maybe TRBD2 (5 bases). The germline V gene has CDR1 PRHDT and CDR2 FYEKMQ (reference sequence). V gave up 1 base and J gave up 6 bases, with 11 bases separating them. CDR3 length: 14 amino acids. CDR3 DNA sequence: TGTGCCAGCAGCTTAGAACTAGAAGGGGATACGCAGTATTTT. Its protein is CASSLELEGDTQYF.

The table lists this clonotype with many counts. V is TRBV7-3 and J is TRBJ1-2; 7 nucleotides line up with TRBD1. The V and J ends lost 3 bases and 5 bases, in that order; junction bases with no gene match: 3. Germline assignment: CDR1 SGHTA and CDR2 FQGTGA. The CDR3 length is 13 residues. In nucleotides, the CDR3 is TGTGCCAGCAGCTTGGAGGGGGCATATGGCTACACCTTC. Translated, it gives CASSLEGAYGYTF. The whole variable domain, remainder taken from reference TRBV7-3 and TRBJ1-2, is GAGVSQTPSNKVTEKGKYVELRCDPISGHTALYWYRQSLGQGPEFLIYFQGTGAADDSGLPNDRFFAVRPEGSVSTLKIQRTERGDSAVYLCASSLEGAYGYTFGSGTRLTVV.

The chain combines TRBV6-5 with TRBJ2-7; 9 nucleotides line up with TRBD1. The CDR3 is 15 residues long. Germline-derived CDR1 and CDR2 are MNHEY and SVGAGI. The J segment lost 4 bases and the V segment lost 2 bases, leaving 6 bases of the junction unmatched. The CDR3 sequence is CASSYQGQGYYEQYF. The CDR3 DNA follows: TGTGCCAGCAGTTACCAGGGACAGGGCTATTACGAGCAGTACTTC.

This clonotype turned up a few times. The V call is TRBV5-4, the J call TRBJ2-2; unclear D gene. Germline V gene lookup returns CDR1 SGHNT and CDR2 YYREEE (reference sequence). Trimming cost V 4 bases and J 7 bases, with 14 bases left between them. The CDR3 extends over 14 amino acids. The CDR3 loop is CASSHPATDGELFF. CDR3 nucleotides: TGTGCCAGCAGCCACCCTGCGACGGACGGGGAGCTGTTTTTT.

In its sample, this clonotype was seen a few times. This sequence joins TRBV25-1 and TRBJ2-2, with 7 bases aligning to TRBD1. CDR1 and CDR2 from the germline V gene are MGHDK and SYGVNS. This CDR3 is 17 amino acids long. The V and J ends lost 4 bases and 6 bases, in that order; junction bases with no gene match: 14. CDR3 in amino acids: CASSGRQGKGGAGELFF. The CDR3 DNA is TGTGCCAGCAGTGGCCGACAGGGTAAAGGTGGGGCCGGGGAGCTGTTTTTT.

The chain recombines TRBV5-1 with TRBJ1-2, with 9 nucleotides matching TRBD1. Germline V CDR1 and CDR2: SGHRS, YFSETQ. The V segment lost 0 bases and the J segment 12 bases; nucleotides outside the gene matches: 12. This CDR3 has 15 amino acids. The CDR3 region is CASSLAGTGGSYHTF. The CDR3 DNA reads TGCGCCAGCAGCTTGGCTGGAACAGGGGGCTCATACCACACCTTC.

A few counts support this clonotype. The chain couples TRBV20-1 to TRBJ2-3; the D gene is possibly TRBD2 (6 bases). V lost 4 bases and J lost 6, with 8 bases in between. This CDR3 spans 11 amino acids. Looked up from germline, CDR1 is DFQATT and CDR2 is SNEGSKA (reference sequence). This CDR3 is CSATRGDTQYF. The CDR3 bases are TGCAGTGCTACTCGGGGGGATACGCAGTATTTT.

This clonotype was counted only a few times. The rearrangement uses TRBV7-2 and TRBJ2-3; 9 nucleotides line up with TRBD2. With V trimmed by 11 bases and J by 0 bases, 15 bases remained unmatched. This CDR3 comprises 17 residues. The germline gives CDR1 SGHTA, CDR2 FQGNSA. The CDR3: CARGSGRGGSSTDTQYF. The DNA of the CDR3 is TGTGCCCGGGGTAGCGGGAGAGGGGGATCTAGCACAGATACGCAGTATTTT.

This clonotype was seen more than once but under ten times. This chain joins TRBV9 and TRBJ1-4, with 7 bases aligning to TRBD1. V trimming: 4 bases; J trimming: 7 bases; junction bases outside the gene matches: 19. The CDR3 is made up of 18 amino acids. Germline V CDR1 and CDR2: SGDLS, YYNGEE. This CDR3 is CASSPRPPPQGGSEKLFF. The CDR3 nucleotides are TGTGCCAGCAGCCCACGACCACCGCCTCAGGGGGGTAGTGAAAAACTGTTTTTT.

This sequence joins TRBV4-1 and TRBJ1-6; weak D call: TRBD1 (5 bases). Germline V gene sequence: CDR1 MGHRA, CDR2 YSYEKL. With 0 bases removed from V and 10 bases from J, the gap between germline ends came to 16 bases. This CDR3 is 16 amino acids long. DNA for the CDR3: TGCGCCAGCAGCCAAGAATCAGGGACCCAAGGGTCACCCCTCCACTTT. Protein product: CASSQESGTQGSPLHF.

The chain has TRBV14 and TRBJ2-6, with D possibly matching TRBD2 (5 bases). The germline CDR1 and CDR2 sequences are SGHDN and FVKESK. This CDR3 spans 18 amino acids. The germline V and J ends were trimmed by 4 bases and 3 bases, with 19 bases remaining between them. DNA for the CDR3: TGTGCCAGCAGCCGGCGAGGTTTCGGGATTGGTGGGGCCAACGTCCTGACTTTC. Translation: CASSRRGFGIGGANVLTF.

This clonotype was detected a few times. The CDR3 region has the DNA TGCGCCAGCAGCCAAGGACCAACCACAGGGAGGACCCAGTACTTC. Translating gives CASSQGPTTGRTQYF. J is TRBJ2-5 and V is TRBV4-1; weak D call: TRBD1 (6 bases). The V and J ends lost 1 base and 7 bases respectively, with 16 bases between them. Germline V CDR1 and CDR2: MGHRA, YSYEKL. The CDR3 covers 15 residues.

The chain couples TRBV27 to TRBJ2-7; no firm D call. The CDR3 has 13 amino acids. Per the germline V gene, CDR1 is MNHEY and CDR2 is SMNVEV (reference sequence). V lost 5 bases and J 0 bases, leaving 8 bases between the germline ends. CDR3: CASSTTASYEQYF. CDR3 coding DNA: TGTGCCAGCAGTACCACAGCCTCCTACGAGCAGTACTTC.

The genes are TRBV7-9 and TRBJ1-1; D is unclear. The germline gives CDR1 SEHNR, CDR2 FQNEAQ (reference sequence). The CDR3 totals 12 residues. The ends were cut back, 10 bases at V and 5 bases at J, with 14 bases in the middle. The CDR3 nucleotides are TGTGCCACCTCCTTGGGCCGAACTGAAGCTTTCTTT. It is translated as CATSLGRTEAFF.

This clonotype turned up a few times. This chain connects TRBV28 to TRBJ1-1; D is undetermined. Germline lookup yields CDR1 MDHEN and CDR2 SYDVKM. The V gene lost 6 bases and the J gene lost 7 bases, with 15 bases spanning the gap. The CDR3 extends over 13 amino acids. In DNA, the CDR3 is TGTGCCAGCAGCCCCCCCGGACGTTTTGAAGCTTTCTTT. Amino acid sequence: CASSPPGRFEAFF.

A single count supports this clonotype. This sequence joins TRBV18 and TRBJ1-2; no reliable D call. CDR1 and CDR2 from the germline V gene are KGHSH and LQKENI. The CDR3 consists of 16 residues. Trimming removed 6 bases from V and 5 bases from J, with 22 bases in between. CDR3 loop: CASSTSRSRTQYGYTF. DNA for the CDR3: TGTGCCAGCTCCACCAGCCGGAGCCGGACGCAGTATGGCTACACCTTC.

This clonotype was seen a few times. The chain recombines TRBV20-1 with TRBJ1-2, with D tentatively TRBD1 (5 bases). This CDR3 contains 13 residues. Germline CDR1 reads DFQATT; CDR2 reads SNEGSKA (reference sequence). V lost 3 bases to trimming and J lost 0 bases, with 8 bases between them. DNA for the CDR3: TGCAGTGCTAGTCAGGGACCTAACTATGGCTACACCTTC. It encodes CSASQGPNYGYTF.

This clonotype was seen a few times. The junction and the germline gene differ at one end; a read error may be behind it. The chain combines TRBV6-2 or TRBV6-3 with TRBJ2-4, with 10 bases lining up with TRBD2. This CDR3 spans 13 amino acids. In germline, CDR1 is MNHEY, CDR2 SVGEGT. The CDR3 sequence is CASSYKREGRLGF. CDR3 DNA: TGTGCCAGCAGTTATAAGCGGGAGGGCCGTCTGGGCTTC.

In this sample, this clonotype turned up a few times. The chain combines TRBV6-2 or TRBV6-3 with TRBJ2-7; D unresolved. V lost 5 bases, J lost 1 base, and 12 bases lay in between. From germline, CDR1 is MNHEY and CDR2 SVGEGT. The CDR3 sequence is 14 residues long. In nucleotides, the CDR3 is TGTGCCAGCAGTGACGGACCTCGGTCCTACGAGCAGTACTTC. Residues: CASSDGPRSYEQYF.

J is TRBJ1-6 and V is TRBV7-9; D is ambiguous. CDR1 SEHNR and CDR2 FQNEAQ come from the germline V gene (reference sequence). Trimming pared 5 bases from V and 7 bases from J, leaving 15 bases between. The CDR3 is 15 amino acids. CDR3 coding DNA: TGTGCCAGCAGCCCTTGGGAGGCAGGCAATTCACCCCTCCACTTT. Its protein product is CASSPWEAGNSPLHF. Complete variable domain (other parts from reference TRBV7-9 and TRBJ1-6): DTGVSQNPRHKITKRGQNVTFRCDPISEHNRLYWYRQTLGQGPEFLTYFQNEAQLEKSRLLSDRFSAERPKGSFSTLEIQRTEQGDSAMYLCASSPWEAGNSPLHFGNGTRLTVT.

In its sample, this clonotype was seen many times. V is TRBV29-1 and J is TRBJ2-5; possible D gene TRBD1, 6 bases. CDR3 length: 15 residues. Trimming removed 7 bases at V and 5 bases at J, with 23 bases between. The germline V gene encodes CDR1 SQVTM and CDR2 ANQGSEA. This CDR3 is CSATEGQNQRETQYF. CDR3 DNA sequence: TGCAGCGCTACGGAAGGACAGAACCAGAGGGAGACCCAGTACTTC.

This clonotype was seen a few times. The V call is TRBV6-5, the J call TRBJ2-1, with 14 bases lining up with TRBD2. The germline V gene encodes CDR1 MNHEY and CDR2 SVGAGI. This CDR3 spans 18 amino acids. With 6 bases clipped from V and 0 bases from J, the junction kept 7 bases outside the gene matches. The CDR3 DNA reads as TGTGCCAGCAGAGGACTAGCGGGAGGTTTGAGCTCCTACAATGAGCAGTTCTTC. This sequence encodes CASRGLAGGLSSYNEQFF.

This clonotype has ten or more counts. This rearrangement joins TRBV10-3 to TRBJ2-7, with 8 bases that match TRBD1. V lost 2 bases, J lost 7 bases, and 10 bases stayed unmatched. The germline V gene has CDR1 ENHRY and CDR2 SYGVKD. The CDR3 is 15 amino acids. CDR3 in amino acids: CAISEQRDRLSEQYF. Written as DNA, the CDR3 is TGTGCCATCAGTGAGCAAAGGGACAGGCTGTCGGAGCAGTACTTC.

This clonotype turned up a few times. The rearrangement uses TRBV20-1 and TRBJ1-1; D gene uncertain. The CDR3 is 15 residues long. Trimming shortened V by 5 bases and J by 0 bases, and 16 bases separated the two germline ends. Per the germline V gene, CDR1 is DFQATT and CDR2 is SNEGSKA (reference sequence). CDR3 protein: CSARSELLMNTEAFF. CDR3 DNA sequence: TGCAGTGCTCGATCAGAGCTACTTATGAACACTGAAGCTTTCTTT.

This rearrangement joins TRBV7-2 to TRBJ2-1; 9 bases align to TRBD2. The CDR3 runs to 18 residues. V trimming: 5 bases; J trimming: 0 bases; junction bases outside the gene matches: 11. Germline-derived CDR1 and CDR2 are SGHTA and FQGNSA. The CDR3 region has the DNA TGTGCCAGCAGCGGGGGGGCGTCTAGCGGGGTCTCCTACAATGAGCAGTTCTTC. It translates to CASSGGASSGVSYNEQFF. Supplemented by reference TRBV7-2 and TRBJ2-1, the full variable domain reads GAGVSQSPSNKVTEKGKDVELRCDPISGHTALYWYRQSLGQGLEFLIYFQGNSAPDKSGLPSDRFSAERTGGSVSTLTIQRTQQEDSAVYLCASSGGASSGVSYNEQFFGPGTRLTVL.

This clonotype appeared once. The V gene is TRBV9, the J gene TRBJ2-2, with 7 bases fitting TRBD2. The junction had 7 bases not matched to a gene; V was cut back by 4 bases and J by 1 base. Germline CDR1 SGDLS, CDR2 YYNGEE. There are 16 residues in the CDR3. The CDR3 coding sequence is TGTGCCAGCAGCTCCAGCGGGGTGCAGAACACCGGGGAGCTGTTTTTT. As protein: CASSSSGVQNTGELFF.